This TCR beta chain was sequenced for a study of blood T cell repertoires in COVID-19. Which cohort a participant joined came from the clinical history participants gave. Sequencing used immunoSEQ multiplex PCR; TCRdb keeps in-frame clones, though not all of them. Seen here are approximately 280,000 clones, 90% observed once, and the top ten hold roughly 1.5%. Between the trimmed V and J ends, which lost 3 bases and 7 bases, there was a span of 13 bases. This CDR3 spans 13 amino acids. Germline V gene lookup returns CDR1 GTSNPN and CDR2 SVGIG (reference sequence). This TCR was sampled from a woman aged 18-35 years with acute COVID-19. This rearrangement joins TRBV30 to TRBJ1-5; the D gene is possibly TRBD1 (5 bases). The sequenced material came from PBMCs or T cells enriched from blood (not recorded which). This CDR3 is CAWSVRDFQPQHF. In DNA, the CDR3 is TGTGCCTGGAGCGTCCGGGACTTCCAGCCCCAGCATTTT.